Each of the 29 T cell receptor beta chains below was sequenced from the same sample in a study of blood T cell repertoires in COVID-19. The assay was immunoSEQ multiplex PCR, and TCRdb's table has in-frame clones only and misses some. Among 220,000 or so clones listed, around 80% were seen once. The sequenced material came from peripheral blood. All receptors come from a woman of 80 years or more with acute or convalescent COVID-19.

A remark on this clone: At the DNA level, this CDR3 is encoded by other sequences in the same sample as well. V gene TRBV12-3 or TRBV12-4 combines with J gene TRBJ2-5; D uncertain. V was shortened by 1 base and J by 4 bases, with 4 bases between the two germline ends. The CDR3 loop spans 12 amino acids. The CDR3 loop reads CASSLGLETQYF. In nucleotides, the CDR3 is TGTGCCAGCAGTTTAGGGCTAGAGACCCAGTACTTC.

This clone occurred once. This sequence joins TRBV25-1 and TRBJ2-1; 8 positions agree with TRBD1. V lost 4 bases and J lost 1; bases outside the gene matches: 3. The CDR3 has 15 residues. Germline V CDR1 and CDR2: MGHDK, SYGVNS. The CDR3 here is CASSADRGSYNEQFF. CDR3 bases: TGTGCCAGCAGTGCAGACAGGGGATCCTACAATGAGCAGTTCTTC.

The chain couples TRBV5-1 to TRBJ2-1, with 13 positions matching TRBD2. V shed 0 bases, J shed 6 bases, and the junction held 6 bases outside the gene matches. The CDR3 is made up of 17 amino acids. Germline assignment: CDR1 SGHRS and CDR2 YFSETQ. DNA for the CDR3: TGCGCCAGCAGCTTGGCCCCACTAGCGGGGGGGTCCAATGAGCAGTTCTTC. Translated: CASSLAPLAGGSNEQFF.

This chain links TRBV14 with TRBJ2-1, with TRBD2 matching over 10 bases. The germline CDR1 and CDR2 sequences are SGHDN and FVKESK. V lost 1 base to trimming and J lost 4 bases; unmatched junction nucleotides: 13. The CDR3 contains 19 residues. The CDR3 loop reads CASSQGLGSSGGEYNEQFF. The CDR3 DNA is TGTGCCAGCAGCCAAGGGCTAGGAAGCAGCGGGGGGGAATACAATGAGCAGTTCTTC. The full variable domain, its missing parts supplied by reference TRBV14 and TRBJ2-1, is EAGVTQFPSHSVIEKGQTVTLRCDPISGHDNLYWYRRVMGKEIKFLLHFVKESKQDESGMPNNRFLAERTGGTYSTLKVQPAELEDSGVYFCASSQGLGSSGGEYNEQFFGPGTRLTVL.

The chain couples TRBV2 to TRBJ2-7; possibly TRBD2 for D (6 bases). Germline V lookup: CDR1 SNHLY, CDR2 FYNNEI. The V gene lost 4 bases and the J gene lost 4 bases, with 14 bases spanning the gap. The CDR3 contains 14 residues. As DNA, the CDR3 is TGTGCCAGCAGTGTGATTGGGGGAGGTTACGAGCAGTACTTC. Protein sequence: CASSVIGGGYEQYF.

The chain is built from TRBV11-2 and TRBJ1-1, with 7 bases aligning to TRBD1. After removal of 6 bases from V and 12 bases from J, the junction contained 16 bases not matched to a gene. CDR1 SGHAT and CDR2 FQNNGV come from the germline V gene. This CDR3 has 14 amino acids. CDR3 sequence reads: CASRRLQEQGRTFF. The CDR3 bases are TGTGCCAGCAGACGACTACAGGAACAGGGGAGAACTTTCTTT.

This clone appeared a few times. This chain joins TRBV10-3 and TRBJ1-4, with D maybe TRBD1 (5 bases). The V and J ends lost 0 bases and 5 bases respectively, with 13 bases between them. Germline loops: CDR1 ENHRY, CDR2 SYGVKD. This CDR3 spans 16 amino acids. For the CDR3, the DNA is TGTGCCATCAGTGAGTCACAAGGGGCGGGGAATGAAAAACTGTTTTTT. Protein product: CAISESQGAGNEKLFF.

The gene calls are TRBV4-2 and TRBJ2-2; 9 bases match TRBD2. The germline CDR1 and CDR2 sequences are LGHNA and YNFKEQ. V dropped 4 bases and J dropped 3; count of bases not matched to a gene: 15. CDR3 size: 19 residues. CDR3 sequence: CASSPVGGSGGRYTGELFF. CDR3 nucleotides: TGTGCCAGCAGCCCCGTTGGCGGTAGCGGGGGCCGCTACACCGGGGAGCTGTTTTTT.

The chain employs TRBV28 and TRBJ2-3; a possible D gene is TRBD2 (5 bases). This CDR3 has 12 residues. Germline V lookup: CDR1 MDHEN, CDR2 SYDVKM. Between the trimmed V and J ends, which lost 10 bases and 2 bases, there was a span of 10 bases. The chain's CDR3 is CATRGNTDTQYF. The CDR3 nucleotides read TGTGCCACCCGGGGAAACACAGATACGCAGTATTTT.

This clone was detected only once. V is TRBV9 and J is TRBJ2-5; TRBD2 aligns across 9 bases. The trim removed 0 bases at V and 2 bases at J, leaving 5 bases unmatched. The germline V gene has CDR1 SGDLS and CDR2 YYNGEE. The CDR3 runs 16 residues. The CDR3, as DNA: TGTGCCAGCAGCGTAGCGCCAGCGGGGGGTCAAGAGACCCAGTACTTC. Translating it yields CASSVAPAGGQETQYF.

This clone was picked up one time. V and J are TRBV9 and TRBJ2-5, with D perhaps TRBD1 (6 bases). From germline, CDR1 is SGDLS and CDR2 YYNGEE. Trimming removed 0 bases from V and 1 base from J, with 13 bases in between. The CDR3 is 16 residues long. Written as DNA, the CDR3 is TGTGCCAGCAGCGTAGTCCAGGGGTCTTCCCAAGAGACCCAGTACTTC. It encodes CASSVVQGSSQETQYF. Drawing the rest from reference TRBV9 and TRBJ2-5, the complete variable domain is DSGVTQTPKHLITATGQRVTLRCSPRSGDLSVYWYQQSLDQGLQFLIQYYNGEERAKGNILERFSAQQFPDLHSELNLSSLELGDSALYFCASSVVQGSSQETQYFGPGTRLLVL.

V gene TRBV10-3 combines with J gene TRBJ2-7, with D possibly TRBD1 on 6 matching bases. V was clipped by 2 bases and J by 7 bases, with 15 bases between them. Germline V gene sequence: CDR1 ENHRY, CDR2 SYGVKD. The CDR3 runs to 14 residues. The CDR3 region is CAISETRDIGEQYF. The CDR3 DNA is TGTGCCATCAGTGAGACCCGGGACATTGGTGAGCAGTACTTC.

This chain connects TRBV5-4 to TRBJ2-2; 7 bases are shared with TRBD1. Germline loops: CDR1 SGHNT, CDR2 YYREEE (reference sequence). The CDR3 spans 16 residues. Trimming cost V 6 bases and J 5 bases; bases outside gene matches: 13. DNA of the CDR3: TGTGCCAGCACCTGGGCCGGGACAGTTCGGACCGGGGAGCTGTTTTTT. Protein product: CASTWAGTVRTGELFF.

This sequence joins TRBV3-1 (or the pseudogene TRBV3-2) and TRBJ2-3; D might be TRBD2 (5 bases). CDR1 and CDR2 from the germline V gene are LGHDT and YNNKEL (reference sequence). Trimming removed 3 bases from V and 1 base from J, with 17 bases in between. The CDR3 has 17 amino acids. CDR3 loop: CASSHRTPTGGTDTQYF. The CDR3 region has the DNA TGTGCCAGCAGCCACCGGACTCCTACGGGTGGCACAGATACGCAGTATTTT.

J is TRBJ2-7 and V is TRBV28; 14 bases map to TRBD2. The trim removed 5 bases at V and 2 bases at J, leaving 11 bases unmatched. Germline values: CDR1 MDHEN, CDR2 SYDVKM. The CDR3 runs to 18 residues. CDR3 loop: CASSEGLAGVPPPYEQYF. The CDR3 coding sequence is TGTGCCAGCAGTGAGGGACTAGCGGGGGTACCCCCACCCTACGAGCAGTACTTC. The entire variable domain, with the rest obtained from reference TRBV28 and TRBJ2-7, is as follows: DVKVTQSSRYLVKRTGEKVFLECVQDMDHENMFWYRQDPGLGLRLIYFSYDVKMKEKGDIPEGYSVSREKKERFSLILESASTNQTSMYLCASSEGLAGVPPPYEQYFGPGTRLTVT.

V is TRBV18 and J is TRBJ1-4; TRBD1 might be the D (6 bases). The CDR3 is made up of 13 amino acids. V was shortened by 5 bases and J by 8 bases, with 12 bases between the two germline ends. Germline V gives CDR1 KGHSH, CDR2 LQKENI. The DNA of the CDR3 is TGTGCCAGCTCAAACAGGGTCCGGGAAAAACTGTTTTTT. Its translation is CASSNRVREKLFF.

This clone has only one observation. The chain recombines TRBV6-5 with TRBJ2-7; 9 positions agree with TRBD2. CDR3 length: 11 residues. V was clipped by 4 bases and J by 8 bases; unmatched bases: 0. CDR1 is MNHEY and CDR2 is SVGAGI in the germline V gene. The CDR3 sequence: CASSSSGKQYF. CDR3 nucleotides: TGTGCCAGCAGTTCTAGCGGGAAGCAGTACTTC.

The CDR3, as DNA: TGTGCCAGCAGCGACCGGGACAGGGATTCACCCCTCCACTTT. Its translation: CASSDRDRDSPLHF. This chain uses TRBV28 with TRBJ1-6; the match to TRBD1 covers 9 bases. This CDR3 is built from 14 residues. V was clipped by 6 bases and J by 8 bases; unmatched bases: 5. CDR1 MDHEN and CDR2 SYDVKM come from the germline V gene.

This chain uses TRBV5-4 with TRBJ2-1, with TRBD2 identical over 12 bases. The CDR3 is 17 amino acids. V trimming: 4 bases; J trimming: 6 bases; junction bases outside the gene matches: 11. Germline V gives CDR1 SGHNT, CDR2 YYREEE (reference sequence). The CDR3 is CASSLKLLAGGPNEQFF. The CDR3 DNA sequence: TGTGCCAGCAGCCTAAAACTCCTAGCGGGAGGGCCCAATGAGCAGTTCTTC.

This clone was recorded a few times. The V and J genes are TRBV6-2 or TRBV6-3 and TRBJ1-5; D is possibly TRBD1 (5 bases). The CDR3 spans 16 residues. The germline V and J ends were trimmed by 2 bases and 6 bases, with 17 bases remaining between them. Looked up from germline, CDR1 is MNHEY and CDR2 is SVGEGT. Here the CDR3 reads CASSYAGRGQSQPQHF. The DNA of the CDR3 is TGTGCCAGCAGTTACGCCGGAAGGGGTCAGAGTCAGCCCCAGCATTTT.

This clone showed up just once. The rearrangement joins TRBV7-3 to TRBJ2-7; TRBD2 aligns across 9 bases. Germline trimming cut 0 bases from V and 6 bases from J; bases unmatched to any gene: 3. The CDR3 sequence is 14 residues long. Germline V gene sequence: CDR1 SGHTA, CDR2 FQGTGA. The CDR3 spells CASSLTSGSGEQYF. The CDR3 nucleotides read TGTGCCAGCAGCTTAACTAGCGGGAGTGGCGAGCAGTACTTC.

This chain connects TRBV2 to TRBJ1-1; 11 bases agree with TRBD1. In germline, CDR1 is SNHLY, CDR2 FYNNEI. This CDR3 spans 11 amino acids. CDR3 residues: CGGQGASEAFF. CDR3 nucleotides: TGTGGCGGACAGGGGGCTTCCGAAGCTTTCTTT.

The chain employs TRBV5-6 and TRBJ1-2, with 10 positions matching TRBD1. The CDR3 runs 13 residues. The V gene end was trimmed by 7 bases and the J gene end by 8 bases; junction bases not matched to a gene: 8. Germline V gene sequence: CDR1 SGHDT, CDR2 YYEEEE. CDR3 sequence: CASVDRGREGYTF. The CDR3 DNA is TGTGCCAGCGTCGACAGGGGGCGTGAGGGCTACACCTTC.

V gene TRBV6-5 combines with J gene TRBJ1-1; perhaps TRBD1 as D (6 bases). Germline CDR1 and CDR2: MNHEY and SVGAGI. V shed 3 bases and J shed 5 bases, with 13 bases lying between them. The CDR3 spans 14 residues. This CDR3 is CASSYEGVETEAFF. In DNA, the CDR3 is TGTGCCAGCAGTTATGAGGGGGTCGAAACTGAAGCTTTCTTT.

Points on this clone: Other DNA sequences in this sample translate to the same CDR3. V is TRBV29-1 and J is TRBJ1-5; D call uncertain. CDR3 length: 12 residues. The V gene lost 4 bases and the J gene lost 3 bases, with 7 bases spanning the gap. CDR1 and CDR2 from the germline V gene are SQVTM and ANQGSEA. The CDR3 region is CSVGQSNQPQHF. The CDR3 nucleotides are TGCAGCGTTGGGCAGTCCAATCAGCCCCAGCATTTT. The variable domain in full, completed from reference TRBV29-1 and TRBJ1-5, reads SAVISQKPSRDICQRGTSLTIQCQVDSQVTMMFWYRQQPGQSLTLIATANQGSEATYESGFVIDKFPISRPNLTFSTLTVSNMSPEDSSIYLCSVGQSNQPQHFGDGTRLSIL.

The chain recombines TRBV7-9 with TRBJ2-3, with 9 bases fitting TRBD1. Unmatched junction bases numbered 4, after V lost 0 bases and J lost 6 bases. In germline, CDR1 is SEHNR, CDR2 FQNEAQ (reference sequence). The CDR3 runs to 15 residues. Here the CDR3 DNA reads TGTGCCAGCAGCTTAGCGGGACAGGGTGTGGATACGCAGTATTTT. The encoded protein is CASSLAGQGVDTQYF.

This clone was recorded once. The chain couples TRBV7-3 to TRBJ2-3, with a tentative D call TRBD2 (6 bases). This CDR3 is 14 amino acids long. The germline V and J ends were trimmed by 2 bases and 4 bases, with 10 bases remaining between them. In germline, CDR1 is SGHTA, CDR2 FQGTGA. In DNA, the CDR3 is TGTGCCAGCAGCTTACCGGGGAGGTCAGATACGCAGTATTTT. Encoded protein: CASSLPGRSDTQYF.

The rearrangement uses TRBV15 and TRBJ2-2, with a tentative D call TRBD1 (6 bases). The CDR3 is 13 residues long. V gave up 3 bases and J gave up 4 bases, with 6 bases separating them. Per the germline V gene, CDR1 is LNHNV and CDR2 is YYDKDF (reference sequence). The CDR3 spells CATSRGATGELFF. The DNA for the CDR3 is TGTGCCACCAGCAGGGGGGCCACCGGGGAGCTGTTTTTT. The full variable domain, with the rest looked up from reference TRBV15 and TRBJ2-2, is DAMVIQNPRYQVTQFGKPVTLSCSQTLNHNVMYWYQQKSSQAPKLLFHYYDKDFNNEADTPDNFQSRRPNTSFCFLDIRSPGLGDTAMYLCATSRGATGELFFGEGSRLTVL.

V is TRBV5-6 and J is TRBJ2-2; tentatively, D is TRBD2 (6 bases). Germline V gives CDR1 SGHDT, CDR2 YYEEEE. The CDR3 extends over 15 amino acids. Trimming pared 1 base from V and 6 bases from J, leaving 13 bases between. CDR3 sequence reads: CASSLPGVAAGELFF. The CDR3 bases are TGTGCCAGCAGCTTGCCGGGAGTAGCGGCCGGGGAGCTGTTTTTT.